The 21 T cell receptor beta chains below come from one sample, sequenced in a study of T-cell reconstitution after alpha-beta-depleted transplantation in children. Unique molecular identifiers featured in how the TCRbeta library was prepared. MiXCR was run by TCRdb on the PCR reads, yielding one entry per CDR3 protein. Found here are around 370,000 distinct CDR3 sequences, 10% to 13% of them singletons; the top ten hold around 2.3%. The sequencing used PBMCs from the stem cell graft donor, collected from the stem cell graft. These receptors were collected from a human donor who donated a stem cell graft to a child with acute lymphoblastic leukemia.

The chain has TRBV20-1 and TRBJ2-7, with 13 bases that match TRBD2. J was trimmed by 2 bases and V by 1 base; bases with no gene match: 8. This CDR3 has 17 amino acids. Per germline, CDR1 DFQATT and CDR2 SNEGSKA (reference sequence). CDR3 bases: TGCAGTGCTAGAGTTCCGGGACTAGCGGGGCAACCCTACGAGCAGTACTTC. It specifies CSARVPGLAGQPYEQYF.

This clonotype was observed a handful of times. Written as DNA, the CDR3 is TGTGCCAGCAGCGTAGGACTAGCGGGAGGGGACAATGAGCAGTTCTTC. This sequence encodes CASSVGLAGGDNEQFF. The rearrangement joins TRBV7-2 to TRBJ2-1; TRBD2 aligns across 15 bases. The CDR3 extends over 16 amino acids. With 5 bases clipped from V and 5 bases from J, the junction kept 4 bases outside the gene matches. Per the germline V gene, CDR1 is SGHTA and CDR2 is FQGNSA.

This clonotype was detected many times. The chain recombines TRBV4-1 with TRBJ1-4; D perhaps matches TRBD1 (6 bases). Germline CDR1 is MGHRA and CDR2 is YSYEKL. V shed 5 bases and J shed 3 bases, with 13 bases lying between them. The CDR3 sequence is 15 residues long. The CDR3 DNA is TGCGCCAGCAGCGGTCCAGGACAGTCTAATGAAAAACTGTTTTTT. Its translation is CASSGPGQSNEKLFF.

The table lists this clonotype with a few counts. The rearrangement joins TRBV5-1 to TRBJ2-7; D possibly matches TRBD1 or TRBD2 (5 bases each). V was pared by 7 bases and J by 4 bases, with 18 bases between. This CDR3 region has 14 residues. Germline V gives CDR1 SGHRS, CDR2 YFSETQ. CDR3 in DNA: TGCGCCAGCTCTAACCCGGGACGAGTATACGAGCAGTACTTC. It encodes CASSNPGRVYEQYF.

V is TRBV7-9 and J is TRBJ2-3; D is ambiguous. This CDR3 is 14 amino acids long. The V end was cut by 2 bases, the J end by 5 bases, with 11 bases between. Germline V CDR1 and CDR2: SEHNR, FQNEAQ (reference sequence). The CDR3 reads CASSLFSGGDTQYF. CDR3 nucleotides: TGTGCCAGCAGCTTATTCTCAGGCGGAGATACGCAGTATTTT.

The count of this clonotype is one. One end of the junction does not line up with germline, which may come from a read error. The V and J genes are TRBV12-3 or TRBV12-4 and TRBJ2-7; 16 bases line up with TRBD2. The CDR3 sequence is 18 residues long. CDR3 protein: CASCLAQGLAGGVYEQYF. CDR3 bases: TGTGCCAGCTGTTTAGCGCAGGGACTAGCGGGAGGGGTCTACGAGCAGTACTTC.

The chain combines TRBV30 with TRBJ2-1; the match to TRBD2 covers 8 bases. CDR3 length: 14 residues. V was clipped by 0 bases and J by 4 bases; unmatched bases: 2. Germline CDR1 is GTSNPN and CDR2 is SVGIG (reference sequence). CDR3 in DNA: TGTGCCTGGAGTGTGACTAGCGCTTACAATGAGCAGTTCTTC. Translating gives CAWSVTSAYNEQFF. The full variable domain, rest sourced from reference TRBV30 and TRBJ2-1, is SQTIHQWPATLVQPVGSPLSLECTVEGTSNPNLYWYRQAAGRGLQLLFYSVGIGQISSEVPQNLSASRPQDRQFILSSKKLLLSDSGFYLCAWSVTSAYNEQFFGPGTRLTVL.

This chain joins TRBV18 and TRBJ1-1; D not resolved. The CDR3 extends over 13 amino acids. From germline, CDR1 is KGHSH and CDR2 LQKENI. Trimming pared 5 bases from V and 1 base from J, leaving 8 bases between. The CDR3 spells CASSTGRNTEAFF. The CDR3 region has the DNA TGTGCCAGCTCAACCGGGAGGAACACTGAAGCTTTCTTT.

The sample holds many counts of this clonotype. CDR3 coding DNA: TGTGCCAGCAGCGTGGGACAGGGCGGCGGAAACACCATATATTTT. Translated: CASSVGQGGGNTIYF. This chain connects TRBV9 to TRBJ1-3, with 9 bases lining up with TRBD1. Germline CDR1 SGDLS, CDR2 YYNGEE. V lost 2 bases, J lost 4 bases, and 4 bases stayed unmatched. The CDR3 loop spans 15 amino acids.

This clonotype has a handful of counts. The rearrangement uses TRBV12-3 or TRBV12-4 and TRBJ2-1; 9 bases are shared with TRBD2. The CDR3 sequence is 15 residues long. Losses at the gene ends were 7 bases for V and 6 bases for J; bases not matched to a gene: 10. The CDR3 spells CASIPPAGLANEQFF. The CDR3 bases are TGTGCCAGCATCCCCCCAGCGGGACTAGCCAATGAGCAGTTCTTC.

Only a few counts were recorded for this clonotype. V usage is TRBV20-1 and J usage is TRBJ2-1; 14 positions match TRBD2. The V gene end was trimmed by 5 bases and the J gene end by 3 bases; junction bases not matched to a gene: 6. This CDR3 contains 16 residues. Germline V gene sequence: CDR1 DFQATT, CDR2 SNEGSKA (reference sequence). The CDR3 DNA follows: TGCAGTGCTTGGACTAGCGGGAGGTCTCTCTACAATGAGCAGTTCTTC. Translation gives CSAWTSGRSLYNEQFF.

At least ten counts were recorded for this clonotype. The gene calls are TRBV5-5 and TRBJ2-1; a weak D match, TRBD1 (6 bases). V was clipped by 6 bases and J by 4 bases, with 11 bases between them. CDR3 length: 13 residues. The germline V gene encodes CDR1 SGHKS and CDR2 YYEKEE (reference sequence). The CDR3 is CASIEDRYNEQFF. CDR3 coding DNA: TGTGCCAGCATCGAAGACAGGTACAATGAGCAGTTCTTC.

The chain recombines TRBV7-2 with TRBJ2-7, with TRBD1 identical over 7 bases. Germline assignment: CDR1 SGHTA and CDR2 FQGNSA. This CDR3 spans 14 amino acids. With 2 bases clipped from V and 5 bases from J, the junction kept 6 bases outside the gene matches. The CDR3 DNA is TGTGCCAGCAGCTTACGGGGACAGATAAACGAGCAGTACTTC. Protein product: CASSLRGQINEQYF.

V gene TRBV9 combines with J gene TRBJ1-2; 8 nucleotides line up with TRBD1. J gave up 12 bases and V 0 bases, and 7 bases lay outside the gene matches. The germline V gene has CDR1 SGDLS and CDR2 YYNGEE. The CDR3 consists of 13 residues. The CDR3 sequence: CASSVAGQGKNTF. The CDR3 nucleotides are TGTGCCAGCAGCGTAGCAGGACAGGGAAAGAACACCTTC.

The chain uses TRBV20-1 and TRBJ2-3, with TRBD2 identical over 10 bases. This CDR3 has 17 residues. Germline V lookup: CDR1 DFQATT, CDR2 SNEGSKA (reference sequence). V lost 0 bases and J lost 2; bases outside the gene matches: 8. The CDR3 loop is CSARDLSGRRLTDTQYF. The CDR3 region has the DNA TGCAGTGCTAGAGACCTTAGCGGGAGGCGCCTCACAGATACGCAGTATTTT.

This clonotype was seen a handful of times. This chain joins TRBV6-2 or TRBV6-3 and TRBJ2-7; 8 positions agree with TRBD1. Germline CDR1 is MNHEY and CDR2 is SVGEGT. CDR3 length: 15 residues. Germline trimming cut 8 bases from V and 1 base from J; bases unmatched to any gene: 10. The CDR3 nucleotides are TGTGCCAGCGGCCGCGGACAGGGAGGATCCTACGAGCAGTACTTC. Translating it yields CASGRGQGGSYEQYF.

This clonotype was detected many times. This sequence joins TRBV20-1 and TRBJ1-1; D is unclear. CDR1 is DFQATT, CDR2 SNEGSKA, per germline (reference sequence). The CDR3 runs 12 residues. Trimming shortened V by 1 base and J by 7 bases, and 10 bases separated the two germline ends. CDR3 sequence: CSARGSLGEAFF. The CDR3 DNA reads TGCAGTGCTAGAGGTTCACTTGGTGAAGCTTTCTTT.

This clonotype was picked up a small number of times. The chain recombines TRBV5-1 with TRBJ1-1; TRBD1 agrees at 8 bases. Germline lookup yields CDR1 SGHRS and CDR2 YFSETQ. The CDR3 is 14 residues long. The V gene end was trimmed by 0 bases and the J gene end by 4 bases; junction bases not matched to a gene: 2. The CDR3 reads CASSLGRGPTEAFF. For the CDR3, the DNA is TGCGCCAGCAGCTTGGGCAGGGGGCCCACTGAAGCTTTCTTT. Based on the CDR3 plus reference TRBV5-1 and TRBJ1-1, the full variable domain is KAGVTQTPRYLIKTRGQQVTLSCSPISGHRSVSWYQQTPGQGLQFLFEYFSETQRNKGNFPGRFSGRQFSNSRSEMNVSTLELGDSALYLCASSLGRGPTEAFFGQGTRLTVV.

The CDR3 reads CSAIPGSDNEQFF. The CDR3 DNA is TGCAGTGCGATCCCTGGGAGCGACAATGAGCAGTTCTTC. V and J are TRBV20-1 and TRBJ2-1; the D gene is possibly TRBD2 (5 bases). This CDR3 comprises 13 residues. Trimming pared 6 bases from V and 5 bases from J, leaving 14 bases between. Germline CDR1 reads DFQATT; CDR2 reads SNEGSKA (reference sequence).

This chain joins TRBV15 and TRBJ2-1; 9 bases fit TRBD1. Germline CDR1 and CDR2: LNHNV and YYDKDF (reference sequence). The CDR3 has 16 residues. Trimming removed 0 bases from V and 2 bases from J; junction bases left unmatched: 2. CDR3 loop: CATSRERTGAYNEQFF. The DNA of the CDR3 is TGTGCCACCAGCAGAGAAAGGACAGGGGCCTACAATGAGCAGTTCTTC.

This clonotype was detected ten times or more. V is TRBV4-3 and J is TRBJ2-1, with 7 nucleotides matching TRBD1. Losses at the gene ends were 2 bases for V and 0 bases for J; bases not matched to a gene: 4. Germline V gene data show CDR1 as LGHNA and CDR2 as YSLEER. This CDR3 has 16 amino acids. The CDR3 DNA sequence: TGCGCCAGCAGCCAAAAGGGACAGTACTCCTACAATGAGCAGTTCTTC. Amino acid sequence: CASSQKGQYSYNEQFF.